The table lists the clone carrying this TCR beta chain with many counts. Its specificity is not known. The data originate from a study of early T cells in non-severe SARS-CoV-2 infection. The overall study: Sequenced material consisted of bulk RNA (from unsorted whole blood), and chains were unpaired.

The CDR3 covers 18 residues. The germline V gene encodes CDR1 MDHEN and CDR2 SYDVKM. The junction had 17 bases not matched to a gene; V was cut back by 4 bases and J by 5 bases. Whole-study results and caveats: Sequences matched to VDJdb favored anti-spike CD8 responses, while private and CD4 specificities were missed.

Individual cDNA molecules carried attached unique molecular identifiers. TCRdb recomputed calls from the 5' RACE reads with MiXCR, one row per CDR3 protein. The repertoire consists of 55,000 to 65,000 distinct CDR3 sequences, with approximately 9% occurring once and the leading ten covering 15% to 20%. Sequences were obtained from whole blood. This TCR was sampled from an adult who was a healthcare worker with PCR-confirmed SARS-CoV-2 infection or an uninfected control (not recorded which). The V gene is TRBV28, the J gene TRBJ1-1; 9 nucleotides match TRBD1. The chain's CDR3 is CASSSPIRRDREGTEAFF. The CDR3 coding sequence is TGTGCCAGCAGTTCCCCAATAAGACGGGACAGGGAGGGAACTGAAGCTTTCTTT.